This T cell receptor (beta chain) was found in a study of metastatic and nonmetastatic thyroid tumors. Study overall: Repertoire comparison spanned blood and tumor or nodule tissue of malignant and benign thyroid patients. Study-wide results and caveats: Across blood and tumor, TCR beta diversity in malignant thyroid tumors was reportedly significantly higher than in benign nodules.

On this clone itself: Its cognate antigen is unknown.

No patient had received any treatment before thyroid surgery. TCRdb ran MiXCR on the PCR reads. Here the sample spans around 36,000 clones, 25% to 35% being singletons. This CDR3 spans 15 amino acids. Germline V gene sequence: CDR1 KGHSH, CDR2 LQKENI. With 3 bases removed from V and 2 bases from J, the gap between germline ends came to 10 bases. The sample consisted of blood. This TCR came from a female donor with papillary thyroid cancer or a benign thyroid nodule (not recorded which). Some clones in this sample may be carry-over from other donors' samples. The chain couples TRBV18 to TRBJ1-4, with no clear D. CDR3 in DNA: TGTGCCAGCTCACCTCCGTCCGGGACTAATGAAAAACTGTTTTTT. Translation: CASSPPSGTNEKLFF.